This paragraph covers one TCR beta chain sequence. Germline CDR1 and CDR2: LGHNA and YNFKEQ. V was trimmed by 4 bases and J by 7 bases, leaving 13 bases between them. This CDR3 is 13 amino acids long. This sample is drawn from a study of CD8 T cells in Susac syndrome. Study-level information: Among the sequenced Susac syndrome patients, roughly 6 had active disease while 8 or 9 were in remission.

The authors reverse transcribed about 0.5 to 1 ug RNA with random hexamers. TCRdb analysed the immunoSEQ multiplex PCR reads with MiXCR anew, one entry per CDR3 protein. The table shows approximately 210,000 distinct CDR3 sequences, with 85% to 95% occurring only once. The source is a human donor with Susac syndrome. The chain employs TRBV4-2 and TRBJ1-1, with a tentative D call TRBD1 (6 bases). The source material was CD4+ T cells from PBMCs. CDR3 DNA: TGTGCCAGCAGCCGGGACACCAATTATGAAGCTTTCTTT. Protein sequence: CASSRDTNYEAFF.